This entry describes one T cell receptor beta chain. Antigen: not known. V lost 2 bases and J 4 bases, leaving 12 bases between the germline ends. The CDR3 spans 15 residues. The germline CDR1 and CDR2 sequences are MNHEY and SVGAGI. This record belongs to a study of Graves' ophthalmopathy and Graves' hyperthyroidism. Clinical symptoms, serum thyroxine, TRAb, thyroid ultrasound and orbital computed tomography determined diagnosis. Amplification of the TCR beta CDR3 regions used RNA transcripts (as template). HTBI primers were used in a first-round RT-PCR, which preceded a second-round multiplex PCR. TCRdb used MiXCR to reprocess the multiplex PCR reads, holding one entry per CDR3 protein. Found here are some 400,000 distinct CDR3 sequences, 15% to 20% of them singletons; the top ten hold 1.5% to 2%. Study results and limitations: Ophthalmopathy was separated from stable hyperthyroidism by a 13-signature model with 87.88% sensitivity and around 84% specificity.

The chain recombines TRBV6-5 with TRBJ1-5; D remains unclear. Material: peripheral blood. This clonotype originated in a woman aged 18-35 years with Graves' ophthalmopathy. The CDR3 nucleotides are TGTGCCAGCAGTTACGGAAAGGGTGGGAATCAGCCCCAGCATTTT. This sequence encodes CASSYGKGGNQPQHF.